What follows are 26 T cell receptor beta chains derived from one specimen sequenced in a study of blood T cell repertoires in COVID-19. Here immunoSEQ multiplex PCR was the method, and the copy in TCRdb shows in-frame clones only, minus some. The table records just over 150,000 clones, around 92% of them present only once. Sequences were obtained from peripheral blood. These receptors were taken from a young man with COVID-19, enrolled during active disease.

This chain joins TRBV6-6 and TRBJ2-1; no clear D. Per germline, CDR1 MNHNY and CDR2 SVGAGI (reference sequence). Deletions cut 0 bases from V and 7 bases from J, with 4 bases between. The CDR3 is made up of 12 amino acids. CDR3: CASSYSQNEQFF. DNA for the CDR3: TGTGCCAGCAGTTACTCCCAAAATGAGCAGTTCTTC.

The chain employs TRBV4-3 and TRBJ1-4; TRBD1 might be the D (6 bases). This CDR3 has 16 amino acids. The germline V and J ends were trimmed by 3 bases and 0 bases, with 11 bases remaining between them. Germline V gene sequence: CDR1 LGHNA, CDR2 YSLEER. The CDR3 here is CASSHFHRATNEKLFF. The DNA for the CDR3 is TGCGCCAGCAGCCACTTCCACAGGGCAACTAATGAAAAACTGTTTTTT.

The gene calls are TRBV5-8 and TRBJ2-1; 7 nucleotides match TRBD1. The CDR3 sequence is 13 residues long. The junction had 3 bases not matched to a gene; V was cut back by 4 bases and J by 5 bases. Germline CDR1 reads SGHTS; CDR2 reads YDEGEE. CDR3 amino acids: CASSRDRDNEQFF. The DNA of the CDR3 is TGTGCCAGCAGCCGGGACAGAGACAATGAGCAGTTCTTC.

The J gene is TRBJ2-7, the V gene TRBV5-6; D perhaps matches TRBD1 (6 bases). Looked up from germline, CDR1 is SGHDT and CDR2 is YYEEEE. The CDR3 runs to 14 residues. The ends were cut back, 1 base at V and 4 bases at J, with 12 bases in the middle. The chain's CDR3 is CASSLKQGIYEQYF. CDR3 in DNA: TGTGCCAGCAGCTTGAAACAGGGAATTTACGAGCAGTACTTC.

This rearrangement joins TRBV5-1 to TRBJ1-1, with a weak D call TRBD1 (5 bases). CDR1 and CDR2 (germline): SGHRS, YFSETQ. Deletions cut 4 bases from V and 1 base from J, with 14 bases between. The CDR3 has 15 amino acids. As DNA, the CDR3 is TGCGCCAGCAGCCCCCGGGGAGGGGAGAACACTGAAGCTTTCTTT. This sequence encodes CASSPRGGENTEAFF.

This chain joins TRBV5-6 and TRBJ2-7; D possibly corresponds to TRBD2 (5 bases). Germline V gives CDR1 SGHDT, CDR2 YYEEEE. The CDR3 runs 15 residues. Trimming shortened V by 0 bases and J by 2 bases, and 12 bases separated the two germline ends. The CDR3 coding sequence is TGTGCCAGCAGCTTGGAGGAGGAGATTACCTACGAGCAGTACTTC. Protein sequence: CASSLEEEITYEQYF. Looking up the rest from reference TRBV5-6 and TRBJ2-7 gives the full variable domain: DAGVTQSPTHLIKTRGQQVTLRCSPKSGHDTVSWYQQALGQGPQFIFQYYEEEERQRGNFPDRFSGHQFPNYSSELNVNALLLGDSALYLCASSLEEEITYEQYFGPGTRLTVT.

V gene TRBV7-3 combines with J gene TRBJ2-1; no clear D. Germline CDR1 is SGHTA and CDR2 is FQGTGA. The CDR3 consists of 15 residues. Trimming removed 5 bases from V and 0 bases from J, with 11 bases in between. CDR3 bases: TGTGCCAGCAGCCTAGGAATGAGCTCCTACAATGAGCAGTTCTTC. Translated, it gives CASSLGMSSYNEQFF.

The chain carries TRBV7-3 and TRBJ2-1, with 9 bases fitting TRBD1. Germline V CDR1 and CDR2: SGHTA, FQGTGA. CDR3 length equals 16 residues. V was clipped by 5 bases and J by 8 bases; unmatched bases: 13. CDR3 amino acids: CASSPYPGQGRDEQFF. CDR3 nucleotide sequence: TGTGCCAGCAGCCCCTACCCGGGACAGGGTAGGGATGAGCAGTTCTTC. The whole variable domain, filled in from reference TRBV7-3 and TRBJ2-1, reads GAGVSQTPSNKVTEKGKYVELRCDPISGHTALYWYRQSLGQGPEFLIYFQGTGAADDSGLPNDRFFAVRPEGSVSTLKIQRTERGDSAVYLCASSPYPGQGRDEQFFGPGTRLTVL.

This clone was seen once. V is TRBV5-8 and J is TRBJ2-3; TRBD1 agrees at 8 bases. Germline V lookup: CDR1 SGHTS, CDR2 YDEGEE. With 4 bases clipped from V and 6 bases from J, the junction kept 4 bases outside the gene matches. This CDR3 region has 13 residues. The CDR3 bases are TGTGCCAGCAGCCGGACAGGGAGGGATACGCAGTATTTT. Its translation is CASSRTGRDTQYF. The full variable domain, completed using reference TRBV5-8 and TRBJ2-3, is EAGVTQSPTHLIKTRGQQATLRCSPISGHTSVYWYQQALGLGLQFLLWYDEGEERNRGNFPPRFSGRQFPNYSSELNVNALELEDSALYLCASSRTGRDTQYFGPGTRLTVL.

The chain combines TRBV11-1 with TRBJ1-2, with 9 bases matching TRBD1. Per the germline V gene, CDR1 is SGHAT and CDR2 is FQDESV (reference sequence). J gave up 8 bases and V 7 bases, and 11 bases lay outside the gene matches. CDR3 length equals 14 residues. This CDR3 reads CASTSRDRDHGYTF. The DNA of the CDR3 is TGTGCCAGCACATCCCGGGACAGGGATCACGGCTACACCTTC. The whole variable domain, filled in from reference TRBV11-1 and TRBJ1-2, reads EAEVAQSPRYKITEKSQAVAFWCDPISGHATLYWYRQILGQGPELLVQFQDESVVDDSQLPKDRFSAERLKGVDSTLKIQPAELGDSAMYLCASTSRDRDHGYTFGSGTRLTVV.

J is TRBJ2-3 and V is TRBV5-1, with unresolved D. The CDR3 sequence is 16 residues long. Germline V gene data show CDR1 as SGHRS and CDR2 as YFSETQ. The V and J ends lost 1 base and 1 base respectively, with 13 bases between them. This CDR3 is CASSLTATLGTDTQYF. The CDR3 coding sequence is TGCGCCAGCAGCTTGACTGCTACCCTAGGCACAGATACGCAGTATTTT.

The chain joins TRBV30 to TRBJ1-1; no reliable D call. V shed 0 bases and J shed 4 bases, with 9 bases lying between them. CDR3 length: 13 residues. From germline, CDR1 is GTSNPN and CDR2 SVGIG (reference sequence). CDR3 nucleotide sequence: TGTGCCTGGAGTGTACAATTCCGCACTGAAGCTTTCTTT. Protein product: CAWSVQFRTEAFF. Looking up the rest from reference TRBV30 and TRBJ1-1 gives the full variable domain: SQTIHQWPATLVQPVGSPLSLECTVEGTSNPNLYWYRQAAGRGLQLLFYSVGIGQISSEVPQNLSASRPQDRQFILSSKKLLLSDSGFYLCAWSVQFRTEAFFGQGTRLTVV.

V gene TRBV5-1 combines with J gene TRBJ2-1; 8 bases fit TRBD2. The V segment lost 3 bases and the J segment 8 bases; nucleotides outside the gene matches: 7. This CDR3 has 14 residues. The germline V gene encodes CDR1 SGHRS and CDR2 YFSETQ. The CDR3 region is CASSWTGGPDEQFF. The CDR3 bases are TGCGCCAGCAGCTGGACGGGGGGGCCAGATGAGCAGTTCTTC.

The chain couples TRBV18 to TRBJ1-2, with TRBD1 matching over 8 bases. With V trimmed by 5 bases and J by 4 bases, 3 bases remained unmatched. Germline V lookup: CDR1 KGHSH, CDR2 LQKENI. This CDR3 is 13 amino acids long. The DNA of the CDR3 is TGTGCCAGCTCAGGGGGACAGGCCTATGGCTACACCTTC. Translated, it gives CASSGGQAYGYTF.

This sequence joins TRBV5-1 and TRBJ2-1; the D is unclear. Between the trimmed V and J ends, which lost 4 bases and 10 bases, there was a span of 15 bases. The CDR3 runs to 13 residues. Germline V gives CDR1 SGHRS, CDR2 YFSETQ. For the CDR3, the DNA is TGCGCCAGCAGCCCTGACCTAGTTGTGGAGCAGTTCTTC. This encodes CASSPDLVVEQFF.

The rearrangement joins TRBV10-3 to TRBJ2-7; 8 nucleotides line up with TRBD1. Trimming removed 2 bases from V and 3 bases from J; junction bases left unmatched: 3. The CDR3 length is 14 residues. The V gene's germline CDR1 is ENHRY and CDR2 SYGVKD. The CDR3 DNA sequence: TGTGCCATCAGTGAGGGACAGGGAGGCTACGAGCAGTACTTC. Translated: CAISEGQGGYEQYF.

The V call is TRBV10-3, the J call TRBJ2-5; TRBD2 matches at 10 bases. The CDR3 contains 13 residues. CDR1 ENHRY and CDR2 SYGVKD come from the germline V gene. J gave up 3 bases and V 10 bases, and 5 bases lay outside the gene matches. The CDR3 spells CATALAGEETQYF. CDR3 DNA: TGTGCCACCGCCCTAGCGGGAGAAGAGACCCAGTACTTC.

The chain carries TRBV7-3 and TRBJ2-3; 13 nucleotides match TRBD2. The germline CDR1 and CDR2 sequences are SGHTA and FQGTGA. The CDR3 spans 15 residues. Trimming at V came to 5 bases and at J to 4 bases, leaving 3 bases not matched to a gene. The CDR3 region is CASSHTSGRADTQYF. In DNA, the CDR3 is TGTGCCAGCAGCCACACTAGCGGGAGGGCAGATACGCAGTATTTT.

The V and J genes are TRBV28 and TRBJ2-7, with 8 nucleotides matching TRBD1. With 7 bases clipped from V and 4 bases from J, the junction kept 15 bases outside the gene matches. In germline, CDR1 is MDHEN, CDR2 SYDVKM. This CDR3 has 16 residues. CDR3 region: CASMTRRTGSFYEQYF. As DNA, the CDR3 is TGTGCCAGCATGACCCGACGGACAGGGTCCTTTTACGAGCAGTACTTC.

The chain has TRBV27 and TRBJ2-7; 10 nucleotides agree with TRBD2. The germline gives CDR1 MNHEY, CDR2 SMNVEV (reference sequence). The CDR3 has 14 amino acids. V was pared by 10 bases and J by 3 bases, with 9 bases of the junction left unmatched. The CDR3 region has the DNA TGTGCCACCTCAAAGCGGGAGGGGGTCTACGAGCAGTACTTC. It yields the protein CATSKREGVYEQYF.

This chain connects TRBV9 to TRBJ1-3, with 8 bases identical to TRBD1. The CDR3 is made up of 13 amino acids. The germline V gene encodes CDR1 SGDLS and CDR2 YYNGEE. V trimming: 3 bases; J trimming: 7 bases; junction bases outside the gene matches: 3. The CDR3 protein is CASSGTGRNTIYF. Written as DNA, the CDR3 is TGTGCCAGCAGCGGGACAGGGAGGAACACCATATATTTT.

The chain is built from TRBV2 and TRBJ2-7; a possible D gene is TRBD2 (5 bases). Germline CDR1 and CDR2: SNHLY and FYNNEI. V gave up 3 bases and J gave up 2 bases, with 23 bases separating them. The CDR3 totals 18 residues. CDR3 loop: CASSDRYSGVPLTYEQYF. CDR3 nucleotide sequence: TGTGCCAGCAGTGATAGGTATTCCGGGGTTCCCTTAACCTACGAGCAGTACTTC.

J is TRBJ1-5 and V is TRBV19, with a weak D call TRBD1 (5 bases). CDR1 LNHDA and CDR2 SQIVND come from the germline V gene (reference sequence). Deletions cut 5 bases from V and 2 bases from J, with 10 bases between. The CDR3 is 14 residues long. The CDR3 DNA follows: TGTGCCAGTAGTCTCCAGGGTGGCAATCAGCCCCAGCATTTT. Protein: CASSLQGGNQPQHF.

This clone occurred a few times. Other DNA sequences in the same sample also yield this CDR3. The chain has TRBV27 and TRBJ2-7; 8 bases line up with TRBD2. CDR1 is MNHEY and CDR2 is SMNVEV in the germline V gene (reference sequence). CDR3 length: 14 amino acids. V dropped 3 bases and J dropped 5; count of bases not matched to a gene: 6. CDR3 loop: CASSLRSGSDEQYF. The CDR3, as DNA: TGTGCCAGCAGTTTGCGGAGCGGGAGCGACGAGCAGTACTTC.

The chain couples TRBV18 to TRBJ1-6; the D gene is possibly TRBD1 (5 bases). The CDR3 consists of 17 residues. Germline V gene sequence: CDR1 KGHSH, CDR2 LQKENI. Between the trimmed V and J ends, which lost 2 bases and 10 bases, there was a span of 21 bases. DNA for the CDR3: TGTGCCAGCTCACCAAGGGGCGGCGATGCCGTTAGGTCACCCCTCCACTTT. Translated, it gives CASSPRGGDAVRSPLHF.

This chain connects TRBV29-1 to TRBJ2-1; TRBD2 agrees at 15 bases. Germline lookup yields CDR1 SQVTM and CDR2 ANQGSEA. This CDR3 has 15 residues. J gave up 7 bases and V 5 bases, and 6 bases lay outside the gene matches. The CDR3 is CSVSSGTSGRNEQFF. CDR3 coding DNA: TGCAGCGTTTCCTCCGGGACTAGCGGGAGGAATGAGCAGTTCTTC.